This T cell receptor (beta chain) emerged from a study of blood T cell repertoires in COVID-19. Study information: The cDNA or gDNA used as material had been derived from T cells, B-cell-depleted T cells, or PBMCs.

The CDR3 is made up of 15 amino acids. Germline CDR1 is SGHNT and CDR2 is YYREEE (reference sequence). V shed 4 bases and J 4 bases; nucleotides not matched to a gene: 10. The assay was immunoSEQ multiplex PCR, and TCRdb's table has in-frame clones only and misses some. The table shows more than 95,000 clones, with approximately 83% occurring only once. The V gene is TRBV5-4, the J gene TRBJ1-2; 7 bases align to TRBD1. The sequence derives from a woman over 75 with acute or convalescent COVID-19. The sample consisted of peripheral blood. The CDR3 region is CASSAGQAAAYGYTF. The CDR3 bases are TGTGCCAGCAGCGCAGGACAGGCCGCCGCCTATGGCTACACCTTC.